The 21 T cell receptor beta chains presented below share a single source sample, sequenced in a study of regulatory T cells in long-lasting Graves disease (dated by TCRdb to 2020 to 2022). Library generation was performed with multiplex PCR. The reads were generated on an Illumina HiSeq 4000. CDR3 regions were amplified by Arm-PCR with iRepertoire HTBI primers to construct TCR beta libraries. Using fastp at Q25 and MiXCR, TCRdb reprocessed the public reads and kept productive beta chains. Here each entry gathers all rows of one CDR3 protein and keeps the most common genes and DNA. Counted in this sample were roughly 380,000 distinct CDR3 sequences; around 17% of them appeared once. Around 27% of the sample lies in the top ten. In the paper's terms, the time point label means: newly diagnosed GD, antithyroid drugs for less than 3 months. RNA was extracted from PBMCs in TRIzol for both TCR sequencing and RNA sequencing.

The sample was also reused in another study, on T cells in Graves' hyperthyroidism and ophthalmopathy.

The source material was peripheral blood mononuclear cells (PBMCs), sampled at new diagnosis, from a patient treated with antithyroid drugs. These receptors were obtained from a man aged 40-55 years with Graves disease. Donor details come from another sample of the same person, matched by shared clones.

The V and J genes are TRBV9 and TRBJ1-4; a possible D gene is TRBD1 (5 bases). The CDR3 sequence is 15 residues long. The ends were cut back, 0 bases at V and 7 bases at J, with 13 bases in the middle. CDR1 and CDR2 from the germline V gene are SGDLS and YYNGEE. The CDR3 is CASSVGAGHREKLFF. CDR3 nucleotide sequence: TGTGCCAGCAGCGTAGGGGCAGGGCACCGTGAAAAACTGTTTTTT.

This clonotype was seen many times. The chain carries TRBV24-1 and TRBJ2-1, with 10 bases fitting TRBD1. The CDR3 is 16 residues long. The V segment lost 4 bases and the J segment 1 base; nucleotides outside the gene matches: 3. The V gene's germline CDR1 is KGHDR and CDR2 SFDVKD. CDR3 bases: TGTGCCACCAGTGACCGGACAGGGGGGTCCTACAATGAGCAGTTCTTC. It yields the protein CATSDRTGGSYNEQFF.

This clonotype was observed at least ten times. The chain employs TRBV30 and TRBJ2-7, with TRBD1 as a possible D gene (5 bases). Trimming pared 0 bases from V and 4 bases from J, leaving 16 bases between. CDR1 is GTSNPN and CDR2 is SVGIG in the germline V gene (reference sequence). The CDR3 runs to 15 residues. CDR3 sequence (DNA): TGTGCCTGGAGTGTACGTGGGGCTTCCAGGTACGAGCAGTACTTC. It specifies CAWSVRGASRYEQYF.

Points on this clonotype: Without the conserved terminal phenylalanine or tryptophan, this CDR3 likely stems from a read error. The DNA is omitted, as the CDR3 cannot be located on it reliably, and the CDR3 follows TCRdb's listing. The chain couples TRBV30 to TRBJ2-5. Per germline, CDR1 GTSNPN and CDR2 SVGIG (reference sequence). 8 amino acids form the CDR3, both terminal residues included. The CDR3 protein is CAWKRPDC.

This clonotype occurred many times. This sequence joins TRBV18 and TRBJ2-1; D is ambiguous. CDR3 length equals 17 residues. The germline CDR1 and CDR2 sequences are KGHSH and LQKENI. Deletions cut 2 bases from V and 2 bases from J, with 16 bases between. The CDR3 loop reads CASSPSPLRSAYNEQFF. For the CDR3, the DNA is TGTGCCAGCTCACCATCCCCCCTTCGGTCCGCCTACAATGAGCAGTTCTTC.

CDR3 in DNA: TGTGCCACCAGCAGAGATCGGGCGGGCCGCGGCTACACCTTC. Protein: CATSRDRAGRGYTF. The rearrangement joins TRBV15 to TRBJ1-2; D is unclear. This CDR3 has 14 amino acids. V gave up 0 bases and J gave up 8 bases, with 13 bases separating them. The germline V gene encodes CDR1 LNHNV and CDR2 YYDKDF (reference sequence).

As for this clonotype: With a much larger clone just one base away, this may be a read error. The V call is TRBV6-2 or TRBV6-3, the J call TRBJ1-1; D may be TRBD1 (6 bases). The CDR3 is 14 amino acids. Trimming pared 5 bases from V and 8 bases from J, leaving 18 bases between. Germline V CDR1 and CDR2: MNHEY, SVGEGT. In DNA, the CDR3 is TGTGCCAGCAGTGCATACGGGCCTCAGGGGGAAGCTTTCTTT. It encodes CASSAYGPQGEAFF.

Many counts were recorded for this clonotype. The CDR3 sequence is CASSELAGGPETQYF. The CDR3 DNA is TGTGCCAGCAGTGAACTAGCGGGGGGGCCAGAGACCCAGTACTTC. This sequence joins TRBV6-2 or TRBV6-3 and TRBJ2-5, with 13 bases that match TRBD2. The CDR3 contains 15 residues. V shed 5 bases and J 4 bases; nucleotides not matched to a gene: 4. CDR1 is MNHEY, CDR2 SVGEGT, per germline.

There are a few counts of this clonotype. The genes are TRBV5-1 and TRBJ1-4, with no clear D. The CDR3 loop spans 13 amino acids. Germline CDR1 reads SGHRS; CDR2 reads YFSETQ. With 9 bases removed from V and 7 bases from J, the gap between germline ends came to 16 bases. The CDR3 coding sequence is TGCGCCACCAAGCAACCACCTAGTGAAAAACTGTTTTTT. It yields the protein CATKQPPSEKLFF.

As regards this clonotype: The junction and the germline gene differ at one end; a read error may be behind it. The chain is built from TRBV7-2 and TRBJ2-3, with 13 positions matching TRBD2. The CDR3 totals 16 residues. Looked up from germline, CDR1 is SGHTA and CDR2 is FQGNSA. CDR3 region: CASSPATSGGADTQYF. In nucleotides, the CDR3 is TGCGCCAGCAGCCCAGCCACTAGCGGGGGGGCCGATACGCAGTATTTT.

This clonotype was counted between two and nine times. The rearrangement joins TRBV5-1 to TRBJ1-1, with TRBD1 matching 10 bases. J was trimmed by 10 bases and V by 4 bases; bases with no gene match: 7. The germline gives CDR1 SGHRS, CDR2 YFSETQ. The length of the CDR3 is 13 residues. The CDR3 DNA reads as TGCGCCAGCAGCCAAGGACAGGGGGGGGGAGCTTTCTTT. Translated, it gives CASSQGQGGGAFF.

This clonotype appeared a few times. This rearrangement joins TRBV2 to TRBJ2-7, with D perhaps matching TRBD2 (6 bases). V lost 2 bases and J 0 bases, leaving 11 bases between the germline ends. Germline V gene sequence: CDR1 SNHLY, CDR2 FYNNEI. There are 15 residues in the CDR3. This CDR3 reads CASSEYGGSSYEQYF. The CDR3, as DNA: TGTGCCAGCAGTGAATACGGGGGTAGCTCCTACGAGCAGTACTTC. The whole variable domain, filled in from reference TRBV2 and TRBJ2-7, reads EPEVTQTPSHQVTQMGQEVILRCVPISNHLYFYWYRQILGQKVEFLVSFYNNEISEKSEIFDDQFSVERPDGSNFTLKIRSTKLEDSAMYFCASSEYGGSSYEQYFGPGTRLTVT.

The V gene is TRBV27, the J gene TRBJ2-7, with 8 bases fitting TRBD2. Germline V CDR1 and CDR2: MNHEY, SMNVEV (reference sequence). The CDR3 runs 16 residues. V was clipped by 8 bases and J by 2 bases; unmatched bases: 14. The CDR3 DNA reads TGTGCCAGCGCTAATGGTGGTAGCGGGATCCCCTACGAGCAGTACTTC. This translates into CASANGGSGIPYEQYF.

The J gene is TRBJ2-1, the V gene TRBV5-1; TRBD2 aligns across 8 bases. V dropped 0 bases and J dropped 6; count of bases not matched to a gene: 2. The CDR3 covers 14 residues. Germline lookup yields CDR1 SGHRS and CDR2 YFSETQ. The CDR3 sequence: CASSLVTSANEQFF. The DNA of the CDR3 is TGCGCCAGCAGCTTGGTGACTAGCGCCAATGAGCAGTTCTTC.

This clonotype was observed many times. The V gene is TRBV2, the J gene TRBJ1-2, with unresolved D. Germline assignment: CDR1 SNHLY and CDR2 FYNNEI. The CDR3 runs 13 residues. V was trimmed by 7 bases and J by 1 base, leaving 10 bases between them. CDR3 sequence (DNA): TGTGCCAGCACCGAGGAGGTTAACTATGGCTACACCTTC. Amino acids: CASTEEVNYGYTF.

This clonotype was recorded many times. The rearrangement joins TRBV18 to TRBJ2-3; D perhaps matches TRBD2 (5 bases). Trimming cost V 4 bases and J 9 bases, with 11 bases left between them. CDR1 and CDR2 (germline): KGHSH, LQKENI. The CDR3 is 12 residues long. CDR3 protein: CASSQLGDTQYF. CDR3 in DNA: TGTGCCAGCTCACAACTAGGTGACACGCAGTATTTT.

This clonotype occurred many times. V and J are TRBV27 and TRBJ2-3, with D hard to call. CDR3 length: 14 amino acids. Deletions cut 7 bases from V and 1 base from J, with 12 bases between. Germline CDR1 MNHEY, CDR2 SMNVEV (reference sequence). CDR3 DNA: TGTGCCAGCACAGGCTCCCTTGGCACAGATACGCAGTATTTT. The encoded protein is CASTGSLGTDTQYF.

This clonotype was observed many times. V gene TRBV20-1 combines with J gene TRBJ1-1; 7 bases match TRBD1. The V and J ends lost 2 bases and 2 bases, in that order; junction bases with no gene match: 8. Germline lookup yields CDR1 DFQATT and CDR2 SNEGSKA (reference sequence). The length of the CDR3 is 15 residues. CDR3 DNA sequence: TGCAGTGCTAGACCCTTAAGGACAGGAAACACTGAAGCTTTCTTT. Protein product: CSARPLRTGNTEAFF.

The table lists this clonotype with many counts. The rearrangement uses TRBV29-1 and TRBJ2-1; 7 bases map to TRBD1. V shed 7 bases, J shed 3 bases, and the junction held 3 bases outside the gene matches. From germline, CDR1 is SQVTM and CDR2 ANQGSEA. This CDR3 has 12 amino acids. CDR3 DNA sequence: TGCAGCGCCCGGGACAGCTACAATGAGCAGTTCTTC. This codes for CSARDSYNEQFF.

About this clonotype: A much larger clone differs by one base, so this may be a read error. This chain links TRBV2 with TRBJ2-3; 11 bases line up with TRBD2. The CDR3 is 14 amino acids. Germline lookup yields CDR1 SNHLY and CDR2 FYNNEI. Written as DNA, the CDR3 is TGTGCCAGCAAAGCTAGCGGGGGGAACAATGAGCAGTCCTTC. It is translated as CASKASGGNNEQSF.

This chain links TRBV2 with TRBJ2-6; TRBD1 aligns across 9 bases. CDR3 length equals 16 residues. Germline trimming cut 6 bases from V and 4 bases from J; bases unmatched to any gene: 7. The germline V gene has CDR1 SNHLY and CDR2 FYNNEI. The DNA for the CDR3 is TGTGCCAGCAGAAGGACAGGGGTAGACGGGGCCAACGTCCTGACTTTC. Translating it yields CASRRTGVDGANVLTF. The full variable domain, rest sourced from reference TRBV2 and TRBJ2-6, is EPEVTQTPSHQVTQMGQEVILRCVPISNHLYFYWYRQILGQKVEFLVSFYNNEISEKSEIFDDQFSVERPDGSNFTLKIRSTKLEDSAMYFCASRRTGVDGANVLTFGAGSRLTVL.